This T cell receptor (beta chain) was identified during a study of cytotoxic CD8 clonotypes in ibrutinib-treated CLL. Study in general: Partial response occurred in approximately 24 patients and complete response in 2; at median about 72 months, about 14 remained remitted and about 12 progressed. On average, each sample had approximately 260,000 productive templates and almost 95,000 productive rearrangements.

The CDR3 consists of 15 residues. The V gene's germline CDR1 is SGHAT and CDR2 FQNNGV. Trimming cost V 5 bases and J 5 bases; bases outside gene matches: 7. Repertoires were generated with immunoSEQ multiplex PCR, while TCRdb's copy carries only in-frame clones and drops some. Of over 95,000 clones detected, 55% to 75% appear once; the ten largest clones hold 37%. The sample in question was PBMCs, obtained after 24 months of ibrutinib treatment. This sequence was found in a human donor with chronic lymphocytic leukemia. The chain has TRBV11-2 and TRBJ2-1; 9 bases align to TRBD1. CDR3 region: CASSRGTGLDNEQFF. CDR3 nucleotide sequence: TGTGCCAGCAGCCGCGGGACAGGGTTAGACAATGAGCAGTTCTTC.